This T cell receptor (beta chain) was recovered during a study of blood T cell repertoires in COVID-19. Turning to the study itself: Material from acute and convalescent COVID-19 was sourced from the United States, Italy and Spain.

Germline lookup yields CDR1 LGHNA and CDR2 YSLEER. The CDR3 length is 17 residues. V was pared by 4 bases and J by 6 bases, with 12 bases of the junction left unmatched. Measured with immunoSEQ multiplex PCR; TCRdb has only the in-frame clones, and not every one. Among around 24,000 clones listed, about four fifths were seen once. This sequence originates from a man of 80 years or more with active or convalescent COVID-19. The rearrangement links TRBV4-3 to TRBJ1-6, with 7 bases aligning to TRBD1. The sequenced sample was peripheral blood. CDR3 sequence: CASSPRLRDRINSPLHF. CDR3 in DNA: TGCGCCAGCAGCCCTCGTCTCCGGGACAGAATTAATTCACCCCTCCACTTT.